The 19 T cell receptor beta chains presented below share a single source sample, sequenced in a study of early T cells in non-severe SARS-CoV-2 infection. TCRdb fed the 5' RACE reads into MiXCR, producing one record per CDR3 protein. Of 55,000 to 80,000 distinct CDR3 sequences listed, over 10% are singletons. The starting material was whole blood, obtained at baseline. The source of these receptors is an adult who was a healthcare worker with PCR-confirmed SARS-CoV-2 infection or an uninfected control (not recorded which).

Only a few counts were recorded for this clonotype. The chain carries TRBV7-2 and TRBJ1-2, with unresolved D. There are 15 residues in the CDR3. V was shortened by 4 bases and J by 4 bases, with 16 bases between the two germline ends. Germline V gives CDR1 SGHTA, CDR2 FQGNSA. CDR3 nucleotide sequence: TGTGCCAGCAGCTCCTACCAGGCCCCATTCTATGGCTACACCTTC. Amino acids: CASSSYQAPFYGYTF.

A few counts support this clonotype. The chain employs TRBV5-1 and TRBJ2-1, with 12 positions matching TRBD2. With V trimmed by 3 bases and J by 2 bases, 3 bases remained unmatched. This CDR3 spans 16 amino acids. The germline V gene has CDR1 SGHRS and CDR2 YFSETQ. The CDR3 DNA reads TGCGCCAGCAGCTCATCTAGCGGGAGGGCCTACAATGAGCAGTTCTTC. This encodes CASSSSSGRAYNEQFF.

This clonotype has ten or more counts. This chain uses TRBV7-9 with TRBJ1-1, with D possibly being TRBD1 (5 bases). The V gene's germline CDR1 is SEHNR and CDR2 FQNEAQ (reference sequence). V lost 5 bases and J 7 bases, leaving 20 bases between the germline ends. This CDR3 region has 15 residues. CDR3 sequence: CASSAYGQGLNEAFF. Written as DNA, the CDR3 is TGTGCCAGCAGCGCATATGGGCAGGGACTTAATGAAGCTTTCTTT.

The CDR3 DNA follows: TGTGCCAGCAGGGATAGCGGGAGCTCGAGTGAGCAGTTCTTC. The encoded protein is CASRDSGSSSEQFF. This sequence joins TRBV12-3 or TRBV12-4 and TRBJ2-1; 9 bases agree with TRBD2. This CDR3 is 14 amino acids long. With 6 bases clipped from V and 9 bases from J, the junction kept 9 bases outside the gene matches.

A few counts support this clonotype. The chain links TRBV5-4 to TRBJ1-1; tentative D call: TRBD1 (6 bases). V was clipped by 1 base and J by 5 bases, with 12 bases between them. Germline V gives CDR1 SGHNT, CDR2 YYREEE (reference sequence). The CDR3 consists of 14 residues. The CDR3 DNA reads TGTGCCAGCAGCTTGAGGGGGTCGAGGACTGAAGCTTTCTTT. It is translated as CASSLRGSRTEAFF.

Ten or more counts support this clonotype. The V gene is TRBV12-3 or TRBV12-4, the J gene TRBJ2-1; D remains ambiguous. The CDR3 is made up of 12 amino acids. V lost 0 bases and J lost 10, with 7 bases in between. The CDR3 nucleotides are TGTGCCAGCAGTTTAGCCCCCAGCGAGCAGTTCTTC. Translation gives CASSLAPSEQFF.

This clonotype turned up a few times. The chain couples TRBV28 to TRBJ2-4, with TRBD2 as a possible D gene (5 bases). In germline, CDR1 is MDHEN, CDR2 SYDVKM. Trimming cost V 3 bases and J 2 bases, with 8 bases left between them. The CDR3 contains 14 residues. The CDR3 nucleotides are TGTGCCAGCAGTTTGGCCGGGACCAAAAACATTCAGTACTTC. It encodes CASSLAGTKNIQYF. The variable domain in full, completed from reference TRBV28 and TRBJ2-4, reads DVKVTQSSRYLVKRTGEKVFLECVQDMDHENMFWYRQDPGLGLRLIYFSYDVKMKEKGDIPEGYSVSREKKERFSLILESASTNQTSMYLCASSLAGTKNIQYFGAGTRLSVL.

This clonotype was seen more than once but under ten times. CDR3 nucleotides: TGTGCCAGCAGCTTAGGAGGAGGAATGTTAGGTACTGAAGCTTTCTTT. It codes for CASSLGGGMLGTEAFF. The chain joins TRBV7-2 to TRBJ1-1; no reliable D call. Germline V gene sequence: CDR1 SGHTA, CDR2 FQGNSA. V was trimmed by 1 base and J by 5 bases, leaving 17 bases between them. The CDR3 sequence is 16 residues long.

This clonotype appeared a few times. The V call is TRBV29-1, the J call TRBJ1-1, with 7 bases identical to TRBD1. With 6 bases clipped from V and 1 base from J, the junction kept 5 bases outside the gene matches. The CDR3 sequence is 13 residues long. Germline values: CDR1 SQVTM, CDR2 ANQGSEA. CDR3: CSVPGQWNTEAFF. DNA of the CDR3: TGCAGCGTGCCGGGACAGTGGAACACTGAAGCTTTCTTT.

This clonotype was counted ten times or more. CDR3 bases: TGTGCCAGCAGTTGGACCGGGACTAGCGGGAGATGGAATGAGCAGTTCTTC. It specifies CASSWTGTSGRWNEQFF. The J gene is TRBJ2-1, the V gene TRBV12-3 or TRBV12-4; 14 bases are a match to TRBD2. V lost 4 bases, J lost 7 bases, and 9 bases stayed unmatched. The CDR3 covers 17 residues.

The chain links TRBV10-3 to TRBJ1-1; no definite D call. The CDR3 runs to 13 residues. The ends were cut back, 7 bases at V and 0 bases at J, with 9 bases in the middle. Germline V lookup: CDR1 ENHRY, CDR2 SYGVKD. In DNA, the CDR3 is TGTGCCATCAAACAAGAGATGAACACTGAAGCTTTCTTT. It translates to CAIKQEMNTEAFF.

This clonotype has a count of ten or more. This chain uses TRBV27 with TRBJ2-7; D is unresolved. Trimming stripped 5 bases from V and 3 bases from J, with 5 bases between. Germline loops: CDR1 MNHEY, CDR2 SMNVEV (reference sequence). The CDR3 is 11 amino acids. In DNA, the CDR3 is TGTGCCAGCAGTCTTCTCTACGAGCAGTACTTC. Translated: CASSLLYEQYF.

The rearrangement joins TRBV20-1 to TRBJ2-6, with TRBD1 matching 8 bases. CDR1 is DFQATT, CDR2 SNEGSKA, per germline (reference sequence). After removal of 6 bases from V and 2 bases from J, the junction contained 9 bases not matched to a gene. The CDR3 runs 16 residues. In nucleotides, the CDR3 is TGCAGTGCCCAAAGGCAGGGGGCGGCTGGGGCCAACGTCCTGACTTTC. It specifies CSAQRQGAAGANVLTF.

This clonotype was found a few times. CDR3 bases: TGTGCCAGCAAATTGGGAGGATATGGCTACACCTTC. Translation: CASKLGGYGYTF. The rearrangement joins TRBV12-3 or TRBV12-4 to TRBJ1-2, with D hard to call. The CDR3 length is 12 residues. V gave up 7 bases and J gave up 5 bases, with 11 bases separating them.

The chain combines TRBV20-1 with TRBJ1-4; possible D gene TRBD1, 5 bases. Germline values: CDR1 DFQATT, CDR2 SNEGSKA (reference sequence). CDR3 length: 14 residues. V dropped 1 base and J dropped 7 bases, with 13 bases sitting between them. CDR3 sequence (DNA): TGCAGTGCTAGAGCAGGGCAGGGAAGTGAAAAACTGTTTTTT. Translation gives CSARAGQGSEKLFF.

This chain connects TRBV6-5 to TRBJ2-7; no clear D gene. CDR3 size: 11 residues. Deletions cut 7 bases from V and 2 bases from J, with 6 bases between. Germline-derived CDR1 and CDR2 are MNHEY and SVGAGI. Here the CDR3 reads CASTGTYEQYF. CDR3 nucleotides: TGTGCCAGCACAGGAACCTACGAGCAGTACTTC.

The table lists this clonotype with a few counts. The chain recombines TRBV28 with TRBJ1-6, with D perhaps matching TRBD1 (5 bases). V was trimmed by 7 bases and J by 5 bases, leaving 12 bases between them. Germline V gene lookup returns CDR1 MDHEN and CDR2 SYDVKM. The CDR3 contains 14 residues. CDR3 coding DNA: TGTGCCAGCAACCAGTGGGGGGATAATTCACCCCTCCACTTT. Protein product: CASNQWGDNSPLHF.

This clonotype came up a few times. The chain couples TRBV3-1 to TRBJ1-4; TRBD1 is a possible D gene (5 bases). The CDR3 extends over 15 amino acids. V was shortened by 5 bases and J by 7 bases, with 17 bases between the two germline ends. CDR1 LGHDT and CDR2 YNNKEL come from the germline V gene (reference sequence). CDR3 region: CASSDQQVVSEKLFF. The CDR3 DNA reads as TGTGCCAGCAGCGACCAACAGGTCGTTTCTGAAAAACTGTTTTTT.

Only a few counts were recorded for this clonotype. This rearrangement joins TRBV28 to TRBJ2-7; D assignment may be TRBD1 or TRBD2 (5 bases each). There are 14 residues in the CDR3. Trimming left V 7 bases short and J 2 bases short, with 15 bases between. Germline assignment: CDR1 MDHEN and CDR2 SYDVKM. CDR3 bases: TGTGCCAGCATCCGGACTGGGGCGCCCTACGAGCAGTACTTC. Its translation: CASIRTGAPYEQYF.